The rows below give T cell receptor beta chains drawn from one sample of a study of blood T cell repertoires in COVID-19. The method was immunoSEQ multiplex PCR; TCRdb's version includes in-frame clones alone and lacks a portion of them. Of 250,000 or so clones in the sample, roughly 91% are singletons; the top ten hold 0.99%. Specimen: peripheral blood. These receptors all come from a middle-aged woman who had recovered from COVID-19. The CDR3 runs from the conserved cysteine through the conserved F or W. D genes are given only for firm matches.

v_gene	len	j_gene	d_gene	CDR3nt	CDR3aa
TRBV7-6	15	TRBJ2-7	.	TGTGCCAGCAGCCCAGGGACTTCCAGCTCCTACGAGCAGTACTTC	CASSPGTSSSYEQYF
TRBV6-5	13	TRBJ1-1	TRBD1	TGTGCCAGCAGTCAACAGGGGCGAACTGAAGCTTTCTTT	CASSQQGRTEAFF
TRBV10-3	14	TRBJ1-2	.	TGTGCCATCAGTGAGGGCAGGGTTTTATTGGGCTACACCTTC	CAISEGRVLLGYTF
TRBV6-2/TRBV6-3	16	TRBJ2-1	TRBD2	TGTGCCAGCAGTTACCTTTCCGGGGGGGGGTACAATGAGCAGTTCTTC	CASSYLSGGGYNEQFF
TRBV19	15	TRBJ2-3	TRBD2	TGTGCCAGTAGTGGGGGACTAGTGGGCACAGATACGCAGTATTTT	CASSGGLVGTDTQYF
TRBV6-1	17	TRBJ1-4	.	TGTGCCAGCAGTGAAGGGGGCTACTCAGGGACTAATGAAAAACTGTTTTTT	CASSEGGYSGTNEKLFF
TRBV6-2/TRBV6-3	12	TRBJ1-1	.	TGTGCCAGCAGTTACTCGTTATATGGTGGGGCCTTT	CASSYSLYGGAF
TRBV5-4	9	TRBJ1-1	.	TGTGCCAGCGGCCCGGAAGCTTTCTTT	CASGPEAFF
TRBV5-1	18	TRBJ2-1	.	TGCGCCAGCAGCCTTCAAGCCCGGACTCCGGGGGTCTACAATGAGCAGTTCTTC	CASSLQARTPGVYNEQFF
TRBV6-5	15	TRBJ1-3	.	TGTGCCAGCAGTTACTCTGGCAGGGGTGGAAACACCATATATTTT	CASSYSGRGGNTIYF
TRBV6-5	16	TRBJ2-3	TRBD2	TGTGCCAGCAGTTACGGGCTAGCGGGAGGGCATGATACGCAGTATTTT	CASSYGLAGGHDTQYF
TRBV6-5	15	TRBJ1-3	.	TGTGCCAGCAAGAGCGACCCCAGCTCTGGAAACACCATATATTTT	CASKSDPSSGNTIYF
TRBV7-2	14	TRBJ1-4	.	TGTGCCAGCAGCCCCGGTCCCGGCGGGGAAAAACTGTTTTTT	CASSPGPGGEKLFF
TRBV30	15	TRBJ2-1	TRBD2	TGTGCCTGGAGCGCCGGGACTAGCCGGACCTATGAGCAGTTCTTC	CAWSAGTSRTYEQFF
TRBV3-1/TRBV3-2	14	TRBJ2-2	TRBD2	TGTGCCAGCAACCCTAGGGGAGGGGCCGGGGAGCTGTTTTTT	CASNPRGGAGELFF
TRBV10-3	15	TRBJ2-3	TRBD2	TGTGCCATCAGCTGGGAGGGCCTCCCCACAGATACGCAGTATTTT	CAISWEGLPTDTQYF
TRBV11-2	14	TRBJ1-1	.	TGTGCCAGCAGCCTCCGGACAGATAACACTGAAGCTTTCTTT	CASSLRTDNTEAFF